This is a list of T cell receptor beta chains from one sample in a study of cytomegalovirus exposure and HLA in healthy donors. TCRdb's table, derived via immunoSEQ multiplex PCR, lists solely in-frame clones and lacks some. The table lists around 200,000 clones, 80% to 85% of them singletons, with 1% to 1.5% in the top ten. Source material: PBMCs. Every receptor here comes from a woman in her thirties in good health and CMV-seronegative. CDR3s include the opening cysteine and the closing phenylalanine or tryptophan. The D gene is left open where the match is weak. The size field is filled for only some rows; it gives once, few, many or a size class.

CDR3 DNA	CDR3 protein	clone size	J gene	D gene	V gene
TGTGCCAGTAGTAGGGGCGGGAGGGCCCAGCAGTACTTC	CASSRGGRAQQYF	-	TRBJ2-7	TRBD2	TRBV19
TGTGCCAGCAGTTTCCTGGCGGGGGGCCCGCTGGGTGGGGCCAACGTCCTGACTTTC	CASSFLAGGPLGGANVLTF	-	TRBJ2-6	TRBD2	TRBV28
TGTGCCAGCAGTGTAGACTTGAACACCGGGGAGCTGTTTTTT	CASSVDLNTGELFF	once	TRBJ2-2	-	TRBV11-2
TGTGCCAGCAGCTTAGCGGGACTCTACGAGCAGTACTTC	CASSLAGLYEQYF	-	TRBJ2-7	-	TRBV7-8
TGTGCCAGCAGCTTGGCGACTGAAGCTTTCTTT	CASSLATEAFF	-	TRBJ1-1	-	TRBV5-4
TGTGCCAGCAGCCAAGATTCGCAGAGCGGGATAAAAAATGAGCAGTTCTTC	CASSQDSQSGIKNEQFF	-	TRBJ2-1	TRBD2	TRBV14
TGCGCCAGCAGAACTGGGACGGGTCGTCTGGAGGGAGTGTTTTTT	CASRTGTGRLEGVFF	-	TRBJ1-4	-	TRBV5-1
TGCGCCAGCAGCCCCCAAACAGATACGCAGTATTTT	CASSPQTDTQYF	-	TRBJ2-3	-	TRBV5-1
TGTGCCTGGACCTCCGGGACAGGGGGGTTTGACTACACCTTC	CAWTSGTGGFDYTF	-	TRBJ1-2	TRBD1	TRBV30
TGTGCCAGTAGTGGAGGGCTACGGGGGGAGACCCAGTACTTC	CASSGGLRGETQYF	-	TRBJ2-5	-	TRBV19
TGTGCCGTTCTGGGGGACAGCCATTCACCCCTCCACTTT	CAVLGDSHSPLHF	few	TRBJ1-6	TRBD1	TRBV19
TGCGCCAGCAGCCACGGTGGGGGAGGGGGCACTGAAGCTTTCTTT	CASSHGGGGGTEAFF	-	TRBJ1-1	-	TRBV4-1
TGCAGCGTTGGGACAGGGGTGCGGGAGCAGTACTTC	CSVGTGVREQYF	-	TRBJ2-7	TRBD1	TRBV29-1
TGCGCCAGCAGCCCGAGACAGGGAACCTCCTACGAGCAGTACTTC	CASSPRQGTSYEQYF	-	TRBJ2-7	TRBD1	TRBV5-1
TGTGCCAGCAGCGGGGATCAGGGGATAGATGGCTACACCTTC	CASSGDQGIDGYTF	-	TRBJ1-2	-	TRBV5-5
TGCGCCAGCAGCCCGGGACAGCCGAACACTGAAGCTTTCTTT	CASSPGQPNTEAFF	-	TRBJ1-1	TRBD1	TRBV5-1
TGTGCCAGTTCCCTGGACAGATATAGCAATCAGCCCCAGCATTTT	CASSLDRYSNQPQHF	-	TRBJ1-5	-	TRBV6-1
TGCGCCAGCAGCCCACTCACCACGGGACAGGGCTACGAGCAGTACTTC	CASSPLTTGQGYEQYF	-	TRBJ2-7	TRBD1	TRBV5-1
TGTGCCAGCAGTTTTTGGGGGGCTAATGAAAAACTGTTTTTT	CASSFWGANEKLFF	-	TRBJ1-4	-	TRBV5-6
TGTGCCAGCCACCCCGAGGGAGCAGGGGGCAGAGGCTACACCTTC	CASHPEGAGGRGYTF	-	TRBJ1-2	TRBD1	TRBV6-5
TGTGCCAGCAGCTTGGTGCCAGCGGGAGTAAAAGAGACCCAGTACTTC	CASSLVPAGVKETQYF	-	TRBJ2-5	TRBD2	TRBV5-4
TGTGCCTGGAGTCCACTTCCAGGGCAGGGAGCTTTCTTT	CAWSPLPGQGAFF	-	TRBJ1-1	-	TRBV30
TGCGCCAGCAGCTTACCCCGGGTGGGGGGAGAGACCCAGTACTTC	CASSLPRVGGETQYF	-	TRBJ2-5	-	TRBV5-1
TGTGCCAGCAGGCCACAGGAATCACCCCTCCACTTT	CASRPQESPLHF	once	TRBJ1-6	-	TRBV6-5
TGCGCCAGCAGCCAAACCGGGACAGGGTCCCCCGAGCAGTACTTC	CASSQTGTGSPEQYF	-	TRBJ2-7	TRBD1	TRBV4-1
TGTGCCTGGAGATCGGGCTATGGCTACACCTTC	CAWRSGYGYTF	few	TRBJ1-2	-	TRBV30
TGTGCCAGCAGTTCTTTCGGGGCTGGAAACACCATATATTTT	CASSSFGAGNTIYF	-	TRBJ1-3	-	TRBV25-1
TGTGCCACCAGCAGAGATCCCAGTACCTACGAGCAGTACTTC	CATSRDPSTYEQYF	-	TRBJ2-7	-	TRBV15
TGTGCCATCATCGACCCGGGGAGGGGGAACACTGAAGCTTTCTTT	CAIIDPGRGNTEAFF	once	TRBJ1-1	-	TRBV10-3
TGCGCCAGCAGCCCGGTCGGTGGGGCGGATACGCAGTATTTT	CASSPVGGADTQYF	-	TRBJ2-3	-	TRBV5-1
TGTGCCAGCAGCTCCCTAGCGAGTTCATCCGGGGAGCTGTTTTTT	CASSSLASSSGELFF	-	TRBJ2-2	-	TRBV7-8
TGTGCCATCAGCGTGTCAGGGTTTGACAATCAGCCCCAGCATTTT	CAISVSGFDNQPQHF	-	TRBJ1-5	-	TRBV10-3
TGCGCCAGCAGCTTGGGTAGCGGGACGAACACCGGGGAGCTGTTTTTT	CASSLGSGTNTGELFF	-	TRBJ2-2	TRBD2	TRBV5-1
TGTGCCAGCTCAGAGTGGGACAGGGGGATTCTTACACCCCGAAACACTGAAGCTTTCTTT	CASSEWDRGILTPRNTEAFF	-	TRBJ1-1	TRBD1	TRBV2
TGTGCCAGCAGCTTAGGGACAGGGCGCACAGATACGCAGTATTTT	CASSLGTGRTDTQYF	-	TRBJ2-3	TRBD1	TRBV7-7
TGTGCTAGTGGTCGAGACAGCCATAGCAATCAGCCCCAGCATTTT	CASGRDSHSNQPQHF	-	TRBJ1-5	-	TRBV12-5
TGCGCCAGCAGCTCTGACTGGGCCGGGGAGCTGTTTTTT	CASSSDWAGELFF	-	TRBJ2-2	-	TRBV5-1
TGTGCCAGCAGCTTAGGTTCCCCGCCGACAGGGCAGTACTTC	CASSLGSPPTGQYF	-	TRBJ2-7	-	TRBV7-6
TGTGCCAGCAGCCCCGTGGGTCAAGGGGATACTTTCTTT	CASSPVGQGDTFF	-	TRBJ1-1	-	TRBV9
TGTGCCATCAAGGGGGCCAACAATGAGCAGTTCTTC	CAIKGANNEQFF	-	TRBJ2-1	TRBD1	TRBV10-3
TGTGCCAGCAGTTACTCGAATAATGTTGGTCGGGGCTACACCTTC	CASSYSNNVGRGYTF	-	TRBJ1-2	-	TRBV6-5
TGCGCCAGCAGTGCCCAGGGGGCTGGCACCGGGGAGCTGTTTTTT	CASSAQGAGTGELFF	-	TRBJ2-2	TRBD1	TRBV10-1
TGTGCCAGCAGTGAAGGGGACAGGCCAACGATGTCGGACTTC	CASSEGDRPTMSDF	-	TRBJ2-4	TRBD1	TRBV2
TGTGCCAGCAGTTACTCGACAGGGGTGAACACTGAAGCTTTCTTT	CASSYSTGVNTEAFF	-	TRBJ1-1	TRBD1	TRBV6-6
TGTGCCAGCAGCTTTCGGGGGGTGTCCTACAATGAGCAGTTCTTC	CASSFRGVSYNEQFF	-	TRBJ2-1	TRBD2	TRBV7-8
TGTGCCAGCAGTTTATCCGACAGGGCCACTGAAGCTTTCTTT	CASSLSDRATEAFF	-	TRBJ1-1	TRBD1	TRBV28
TGTGCCAGCAGCTGGTCGGGGGATCGATGGTCACCCCTCCACTTT	CASSWSGDRWSPLHF	many	TRBJ1-6	-	TRBV14
TGTGCCAGCAGTTTACGATACGGGGGACCGGGGGAGACCCAGTACTTC	CASSLRYGGPGETQYF	-	TRBJ2-5	-	TRBV27